A single sample gave rise to the 17 T cell receptor beta chains below, sequenced in a study of graft-versus-host responses after intestinal transplantation. These receptors' targets are unknown. Assay: immunoSEQ multiplex PCR; the TCRdb copy retains only in-frame clones and omits some. The profile shows tens of thousands of clones, 91% of them singletons. The material was unstimulated CD4+ T cells sorted from spleen or lymph node cells, obtained before intestinal transplant. These receptors were obtained from a human donor who received an intestinal transplant.

This sequence joins TRBV11-3 and TRBJ2-1, with 14 bases aligning to TRBD2. Losses at the gene ends were 2 bases for V and 8 bases for J; bases not matched to a gene: 11. Germline loops: CDR1 SGHNT, CDR2 YENEEA. CDR3 size: 18 residues. The CDR3 sequence is CASSLPPRLAGGMDEQFF. The CDR3 coding sequence is TGTGCCAGCAGCTTACCACCCCGACTAGCGGGGGGGATGGATGAGCAGTTCTTC.

Points on this clone: At one end the junction does not follow the germline gene, possibly because of a read error. This specimen includes other DNA sequences encoding the same CDR3. The rearrangement links TRBV7-9 to TRBJ1-2; 7 bases match TRBD1. The CDR3 is made up of 15 amino acids. Germline V gene lookup returns CDR1 SEHNR and CDR2 FQNEAQ (reference sequence). This CDR3 is CASSLATGRNYGYTF. CDR3 sequence (DNA): TGTGCCAGCAGCTTAGCGACAGGGCGTAACTATGGTTACACCTTC.

V usage is TRBV30 and J usage is TRBJ1-1; 9 positions match TRBD1. This CDR3 is 15 amino acids long. V lost 0 bases, J lost 6 bases, and 8 bases stayed unmatched. Germline loops: CDR1 GTSNPN, CDR2 SVGIG (reference sequence). Here the CDR3 DNA reads TGTGCCTGGAGTGTAACAGGGGGCGCATTGGCTGAAGCTTTCTTT. Amino acid sequence: CAWSVTGGALAEAFF.

This clone was picked up one time. J is TRBJ2-7 and V is TRBV7-9, with D possibly matching TRBD2 (7 bases). The CDR3 has 16 amino acids. CDR1 is SEHNR, CDR2 FQNEAQ, per germline (reference sequence). V gave up 1 base and J gave up 0 bases, with 13 bases separating them. CDR3 bases: TGTGCCAGCAGCTTAGTCGCGGGGGCCAGCTCCTACGAGCAGTACTTC. It encodes CASSLVAGASSYEQYF. The variable domain in full, completed from reference TRBV7-9 and TRBJ2-7, reads DTGVSQNPRHKITKRGQNVTFRCDPISEHNRLYWYRQTLGQGPEFLTYFQNEAQLEKSRLLSDRFSAERPKGSFSTLEIQRTEQGDSAMYLCASSLVAGASSYEQYFGPGTRLTVT.

This clone occurred a few times. The chain recombines TRBV10-3 with TRBJ1-2; 7 bases fit TRBD1. Germline V gene sequence: CDR1 ENHRY, CDR2 SYGVKD. J gave up 8 bases and V 4 bases, and 4 bases lay outside the gene matches. The CDR3 runs to 12 residues. CDR3: CAISGQGGGYTF. The CDR3 DNA reads as TGTGCCATCAGTGGACAGGGAGGAGGCTACACCTTC.

As DNA, the CDR3 is TGTGCCAGCAGTCTACAGGGAATTGTAACTAGCAATCAGCCCCAGCATTTT. This gives the protein CASSLQGIVTSNQPQHF. The V call is TRBV2, the J call TRBJ1-5, with a tentative D call TRBD1 (6 bases). From germline, CDR1 is SNHLY and CDR2 FYNNEI. CDR3 length equals 17 residues. V dropped 5 bases and J dropped 0 bases, with 17 bases sitting between them.

J is TRBJ2-7 and V is TRBV10-3, with D maybe TRBD1 (6 bases). From germline, CDR1 is ENHRY and CDR2 SYGVKD. Trimming shortened V by 11 bases and J by 1 base, and 18 bases separated the two germline ends. The CDR3 contains 14 residues. The CDR3 is CAGNNREISYEQYF. In DNA, the CDR3 is TGTGCCGGAAATAACAGGGAAATATCCTACGAGCAGTACTTC.

The rearrangement uses TRBV10-1 and TRBJ2-1; 9 bases match TRBD2. CDR3 length: 14 amino acids. J gave up 12 bases and V 0 bases, and 6 bases lay outside the gene matches. Per the germline V gene, CDR1 is WNHNN and CDR2 is SYGVQD (reference sequence). The DNA of the CDR3 is TGCGCCAGCAGTGAGTCAGCAGCGGGGGGATGGCAGTTCTTC. Amino acid sequence: CASSESAAGGWQFF.

The V gene is TRBV18, the J gene TRBJ2-5, with TRBD1 identical over 10 bases. The CDR3 has 14 residues. The V gene's germline CDR1 is KGHSH and CDR2 LQKENI. J was trimmed by 6 bases and V by 6 bases; bases with no gene match: 7. The CDR3 DNA follows: TGTGCCAGCTCTCCGGGACAGGGGATACAGACCCAGTACTTC. Translated: CASSPGQGIQTQYF.

J is TRBJ1-3 and V is TRBV7-6; tentative D call: TRBD1 (6 bases). Trimming shortened V by 2 bases and J by 0 bases, and 11 bases separated the two germline ends. Germline V gene sequence: CDR1 SGHVS, CDR2 FNYEAQ. This CDR3 has 16 residues. This CDR3 reads CASSLTGTSSGNTIYF. The DNA of the CDR3 is TGTGCCAGCAGCTTAACAGGGACAAGCTCTGGAAACACCATATATTTT.

This chain links TRBV11-1 with TRBJ2-7; maybe TRBD1 (6 bases). Per the germline V gene, CDR1 is SGHAT and CDR2 is FQDESV (reference sequence). This CDR3 has 14 amino acids. Trimming removed 4 bases from V and 2 bases from J, with 12 bases in between. The CDR3 loop reads CASSSGQGTYEQYF. As DNA, the CDR3 is TGTGCCAGCAGCTCGGGACAAGGGACCTACGAGCAGTACTTC.

This chain joins TRBV5-1 and TRBJ1-2; D is undetermined. Looked up from germline, CDR1 is SGHRS and CDR2 is YFSETQ. V dropped 0 bases and J dropped 4 bases, with 16 bases sitting between them. This CDR3 comprises 16 residues. The CDR3, as DNA: TGCGCCAGCAGCTTGGGTTCAGGCAGTAGAGTCTATGGCTACACCTTC. Its protein product is CASSLGSGSRVYGYTF.

Written as DNA, the CDR3 is TGTGCCAGCTCACCAAACAGTGGAAAAGCCTCAAAGACCCAGTACTTC. Its protein product is CASSPNSGKASKTQYF. This chain connects TRBV18 to TRBJ2-5, with D uncertain. CDR1 is KGHSH, CDR2 LQKENI, per germline. The V end was cut by 2 bases, the J end by 6 bases, with 19 bases between. There are 16 residues in the CDR3.

The V and J genes are TRBV5-1 and TRBJ2-7, with D perhaps TRBD2 (7 bases). V lost 4 bases and J lost 7, with 21 bases in between. The CDR3 consists of 15 residues. Per the germline V gene, CDR1 is SGHRS and CDR2 is YFSETQ. CDR3 nucleotide sequence: TGCGCCAGCAGCCAGGCCGCGGGGGCCCCGAGGGAGCAGTACTTC. It translates to CASSQAAGAPREQYF.

V gene TRBV9 combines with J gene TRBJ2-3; TRBD2 matches 15 bases. J was trimmed by 5 bases and V by 2 bases; bases with no gene match: 6. This CDR3 has 17 residues. Germline values: CDR1 SGDLS, CDR2 YYNGEE. The CDR3 protein is CASSVWTSGGAQDTQYF. The CDR3 DNA reads as TGTGCCAGCAGCGTCTGGACTAGCGGGGGGGCACAAGATACGCAGTATTTT.

The chain uses TRBV6-1 and TRBJ1-5; the D gene is possibly TRBD1 (6 bases). CDR1 and CDR2 (germline): MNHNS, SASEGT. This CDR3 region has 18 residues. Deletions cut 1 base from V and 0 bases from J, with 16 bases between. CDR3 sequence: CASSEGEGGGLSNQPQHF. CDR3 in DNA: TGTGCCAGCAGTGAAGGGGAGGGAGGGGGGCTTAGCAATCAGCCCCAGCATTTT.

The chain carries TRBV5-1 and TRBJ1-2; possible D gene TRBD1, 5 bases. V gave up 0 bases and J gave up 8 bases, with 14 bases separating them. CDR3 length: 14 residues. The germline V gene encodes CDR1 SGHRS and CDR2 YFSETQ. The CDR3 sequence: CASSLEAGADGYTF. Here the CDR3 DNA reads TGCGCCAGCAGCTTGGAGGCTGGGGCGGACGGCTACACCTTC.